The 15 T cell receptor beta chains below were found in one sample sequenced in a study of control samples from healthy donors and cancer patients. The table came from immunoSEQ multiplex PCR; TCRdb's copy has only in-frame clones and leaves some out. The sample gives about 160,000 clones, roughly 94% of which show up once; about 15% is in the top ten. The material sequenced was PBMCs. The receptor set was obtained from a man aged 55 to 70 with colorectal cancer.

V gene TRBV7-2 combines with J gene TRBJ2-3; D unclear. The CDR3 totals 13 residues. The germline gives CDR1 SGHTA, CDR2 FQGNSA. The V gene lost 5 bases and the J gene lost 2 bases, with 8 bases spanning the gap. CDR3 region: CASSKRSTDTQYF. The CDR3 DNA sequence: TGTGCCAGCAGCAAAAGGTCCACAGATACGCAGTATTTT.

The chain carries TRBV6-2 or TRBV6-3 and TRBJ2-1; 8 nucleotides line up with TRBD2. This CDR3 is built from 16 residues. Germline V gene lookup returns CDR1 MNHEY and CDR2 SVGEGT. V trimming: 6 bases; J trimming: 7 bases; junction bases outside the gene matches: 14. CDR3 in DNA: TGTGCCAGCAGCACCGTTATAGCGGGGTCTGGGAATGAGCAGTTCTTC. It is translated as CASSTVIAGSGNEQFF.

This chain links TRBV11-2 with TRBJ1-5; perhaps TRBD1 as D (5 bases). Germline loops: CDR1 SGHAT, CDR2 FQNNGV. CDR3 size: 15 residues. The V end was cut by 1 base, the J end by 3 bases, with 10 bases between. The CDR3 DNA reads TGTGCCAGCAGCTTAGTGGGGACGGCCAATCAGCCCCAGCATTTT. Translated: CASSLVGTANQPQHF.

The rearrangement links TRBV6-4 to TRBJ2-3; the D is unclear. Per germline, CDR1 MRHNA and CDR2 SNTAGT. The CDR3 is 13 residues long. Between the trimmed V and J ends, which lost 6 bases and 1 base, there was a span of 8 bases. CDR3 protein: CASSDLRTDTQYF. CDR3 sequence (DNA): TGTGCCAGCAGCGACCTGCGCACAGATACGCAGTATTTT.

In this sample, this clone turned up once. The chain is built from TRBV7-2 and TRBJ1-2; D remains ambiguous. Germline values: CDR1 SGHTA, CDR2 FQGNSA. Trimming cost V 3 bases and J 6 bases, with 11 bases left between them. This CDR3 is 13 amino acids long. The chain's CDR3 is CASSLYGQDGYTF. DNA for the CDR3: TGTGCCAGCAGCTTGTATGGTCAGGATGGCTACACCTTC.

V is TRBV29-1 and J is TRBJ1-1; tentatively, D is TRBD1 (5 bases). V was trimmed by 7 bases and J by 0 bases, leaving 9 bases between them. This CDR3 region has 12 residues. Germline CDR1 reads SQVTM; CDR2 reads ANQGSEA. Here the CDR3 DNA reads TGCAGCGGTGGGGGTATGAACACTGAAGCTTTCTTT. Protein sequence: CSGGGMNTEAFF.

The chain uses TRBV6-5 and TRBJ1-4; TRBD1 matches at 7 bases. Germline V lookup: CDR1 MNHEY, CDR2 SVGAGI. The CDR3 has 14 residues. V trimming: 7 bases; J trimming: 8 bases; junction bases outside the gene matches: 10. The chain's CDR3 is CASNPTGKGEKLFF. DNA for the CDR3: TGTGCCAGCAACCCGACAGGGAAAGGAGAAAAACTGTTTTTT.

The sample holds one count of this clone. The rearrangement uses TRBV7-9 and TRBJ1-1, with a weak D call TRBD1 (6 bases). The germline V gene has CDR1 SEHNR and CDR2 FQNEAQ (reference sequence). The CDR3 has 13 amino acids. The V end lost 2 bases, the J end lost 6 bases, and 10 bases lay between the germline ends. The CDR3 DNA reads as TGTGCCAGCAGCTTAACAGGGAGGGCTGAAGCTTTCTTT. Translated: CASSLTGRAEAFF.

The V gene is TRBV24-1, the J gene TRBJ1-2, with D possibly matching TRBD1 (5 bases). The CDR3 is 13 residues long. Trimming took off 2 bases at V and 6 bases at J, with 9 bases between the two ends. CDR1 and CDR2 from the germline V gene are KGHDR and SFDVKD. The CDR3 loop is CATSDSTGDGYTF. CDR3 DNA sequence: TGTGCCACCAGTGATTCAACAGGTGATGGCTACACCTTC.

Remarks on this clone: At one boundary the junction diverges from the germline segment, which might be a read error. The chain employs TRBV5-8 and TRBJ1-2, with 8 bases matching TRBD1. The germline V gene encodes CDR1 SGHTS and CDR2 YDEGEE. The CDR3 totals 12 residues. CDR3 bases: TGTGCCAACAGCCTGACAGGGGTTGGCTACACCTTC. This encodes CANSLTGVGYTF.

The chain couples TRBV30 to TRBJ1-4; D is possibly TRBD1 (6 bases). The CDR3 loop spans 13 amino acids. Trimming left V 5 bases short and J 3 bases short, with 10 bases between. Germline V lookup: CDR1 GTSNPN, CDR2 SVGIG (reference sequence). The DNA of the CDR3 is TGTGCCTGGCAGGACAGCCCTAATGAAAAACTGTTTTTT. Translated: CAWQDSPNEKLFF.

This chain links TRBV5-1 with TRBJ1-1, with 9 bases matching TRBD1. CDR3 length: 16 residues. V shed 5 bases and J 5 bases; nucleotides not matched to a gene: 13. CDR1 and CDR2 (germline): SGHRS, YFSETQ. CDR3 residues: CASRSSGDRVWTEAFF. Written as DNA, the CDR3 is TGCGCCAGCAGATCCAGTGGGGACAGGGTTTGGACTGAAGCTTTCTTT. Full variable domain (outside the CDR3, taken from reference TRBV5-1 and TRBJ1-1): KAGVTQTPRYLIKTRGQQVTLSCSPISGHRSVSWYQQTPGQGLQFLFEYFSETQRNKGNFPGRFSGRQFSNSRSEMNVSTLELGDSALYLCASRSSGDRVWTEAFFGQGTRLTVV.

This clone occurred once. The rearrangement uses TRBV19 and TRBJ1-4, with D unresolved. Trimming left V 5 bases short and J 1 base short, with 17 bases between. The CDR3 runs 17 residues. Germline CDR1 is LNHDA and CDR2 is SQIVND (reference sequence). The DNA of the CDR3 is TGTGCCAGTAGTGGCAGAACTACTACGAAAACTAATGAAAAACTGTTTTTT. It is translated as CASSGRTTTKTNEKLFF.

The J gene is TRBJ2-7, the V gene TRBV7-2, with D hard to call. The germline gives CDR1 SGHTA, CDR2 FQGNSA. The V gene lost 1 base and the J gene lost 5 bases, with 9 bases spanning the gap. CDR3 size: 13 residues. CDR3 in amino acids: CASSLGEAHEQYF. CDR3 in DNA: TGTGCCAGCAGCTTAGGTGAGGCTCACGAGCAGTACTTC.

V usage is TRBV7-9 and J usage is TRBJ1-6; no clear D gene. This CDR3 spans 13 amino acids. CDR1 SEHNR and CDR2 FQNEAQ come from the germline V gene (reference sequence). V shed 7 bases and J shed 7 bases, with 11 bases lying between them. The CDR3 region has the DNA TGTGCCAGCACTAGGGAGGGCAATTCACCCCTCCACTTT. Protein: CASTREGNSPLHF.